This T cell receptor beta chain was observed in a study of blood T cell repertoires in COVID-19 (dated by TCRdb to about 2020). Regarding the research as a whole: Collaborator samples came from the United States, Italy and Spain and covered acute and convalescent phases of COVID-19. The prospective study material was composed of cDNA or gDNA derived from T cells, B-cell-depleted T cells, or PBMCs. The dataset comprised deeply sampled blood TCRbeta repertoires from subjects exposed to, actively infected with, or recovered from COVID-19. The repertoires were made available in a free public database intended to serve as a resource for research on the immune response to SARS-CoV-2. Samples came from the ongoing ImmuneRACE study (first 160 participants) plus 1,254 subjects from 6 global collaborators. Sample metadata almost always included a de-identified subject ID, COVID-19 status, age in years and sex. Where available, HLA class I and class II types were obtained from metadata supplied by the sample provider rather than from assay-based typing. The full study reports these points: How much clinical and demographic metadata was included differed by source and by participant, and the metadata was provided uncurated.

Cut back by 0 bases and 8 bases, the V and J ends lie 10 bases apart. The CDR3 numbers 14 residues from cysteine through phenylalanine. Of the read, only the CDR3 DNA is kept; its 42 bases are in frame from base 1. The germline V gene supplies CDR1 MNHEY and CDR2 SVGAGI. In the prospective study, participants were about 18 to 90 years old, resided in approximately 25 geographic areas of the United States, and were enrolled through a virtual design. To assign participants to cohorts, the prospective study relied on clinical history that participants themselves reported in a screening survey and a study questionnaire. Recovered participants in ImmuneRACE Cohort 3 were defined as having two consecutive negative NP/OP PCR tests, clearance from a healthcare professional, or resolution of symptoms. In the prospective study, mobile phlebotomists collected whole blood, serum and a nasopharyngeal or oropharyngeal swab from each participant. Additional blood draws and questionnaires over an approximately two-month period could optionally be provided by prospective study participants. Blood samples from the prospective study were shipped frozen or at room temperature prior to DNA extraction.

The immunoSEQ Assay, a bias-controlled multiplex PCR, was used to amplify TCRbeta CDR3 regions from genomic DNA. Processing in the source paper ran as follows. Nucleated cell counts per sample were estimated from amplification of reference gene primers within the assay. To quantify the absolute abundance of each unique TCRbeta CDR3 rearrangement, sequence reads were collapsed and filtered. Productive Simpson clonality was computed per sample as the square root of Simpson's diversity index over productive rearrangements. This immuneACCESS table, as held by TCRdb, lists in-frame sequences with V and J called but not all clones. Of the missing ones, under half trace to an unresolved V gene in checked studies; the others have no known cause. D and trimming come from the DNA, and the V and J calls and clone size come from that table. This sample holds roughly 200,000 clones; 90% were observed only once. The ten largest clones take up less than 1.5% of the sample.

As concerns this clone: The antigen this receptor binds is unknown. It has no much larger one-base neighbor in the sample; base qualities were not kept.

The chain was built from TRBV6-5 and TRBJ1-4; the D segment could be TRBD1, given 5 matching bases. Sequences were obtained from PBMCs or T cells enriched from blood (not recorded which). The origin of this receptor is a man between 25 and 39 years old who had recovered from COVID-19. Here the CDR3 is given as CASSYSNKGEKLFF. The sequenced DNA is TGTGCCAGCAGTTACTCGAACAAGGGGGAAAAACTGTTTTTT.